The present TCR beta chain was sequenced within a study of graft-versus-host responses after intestinal transplantation. Notes on this clone: The target antigen is unknown.

Study-wide results and limits: Graft-versus-host to host-versus-graft clonal ratios in allografts were high in patients with graft-donor T cell macrochimerism. Early post-transplant HvG declines tracked with peak circulating GvH clone levels. Analysis identified GvH clones in recipient marrow, with some appearing first in ileum or blood.

This CDR3 spans 15 amino acids. Trimming removed 1 base from V and 7 bases from J; junction bases left unmatched: 5. Germline V lookup: CDR1 SGHAT, CDR2 FQNNGV. TCRdb's table, derived via immunoSEQ multiplex PCR, lists solely in-frame clones and lacks some. This sample has around 90,000 clones, with around 93% found just once. This sample comprised unstimulated CD4+ T cells sorted from spleen or lymph node cells, obtained before transplant. The TCR sequence derives from a human donor who was the organ donor for an intestinal transplant. The chain uses TRBV11-2 and TRBJ1-5; 9 bases agree with TRBD1. This chain's CDR3 is CASSLGGQGWQPQHF. CDR3 bases: TGTGCCAGCAGCTTAGGGGGACAGGGATGGCAGCCCCAGCATTTT. Using reference TRBV11-2 and TRBJ1-5 for the parts outside the CDR3, the full variable domain is EAGVAQSPRYKIIEKRQSVAFWCNPISGHATLYWYQQILGQGPKLLIQFQNNGVVDDSQLPKDRFSAERLKGVDSTLKIQPAKLEDSAVYLCASSLGGQGWQPQHFGDGTRLSIL.